The 29 T cell receptor beta chains below come from one sample, sequenced in a study of blood T cell repertoires in COVID-19. The repertoire was sequenced with immunoSEQ multiplex PCR; TCRdb's copy has only in-frame clones and lacks some. The table shows some 250,000 clones, with more than 75% occurring only once. The specimen sequenced was PBMCs or T cells enriched from blood (not recorded which). Receptors were obtained from a woman between 35 and 50 years old with acute COVID-19.

The CDR3 protein is CASSRTGTSFNEQFF. CDR3 coding DNA: TGTGCCAGCAGCCGAACCGGGACTAGCTTCAATGAGCAGTTCTTC. The chain combines TRBV6-5 with TRBJ2-1, with 9 bases fitting TRBD2. The V and J ends lost 6 bases and 6 bases, in that order; junction bases with no gene match: 9. From germline, CDR1 is MNHEY and CDR2 SVGAGI. This CDR3 is 15 amino acids long.

The chain couples TRBV9 to TRBJ1-5; maybe TRBD1 (5 bases). This CDR3 is 15 amino acids long. The V end lost 0 bases, the J end lost 0 bases, and 7 bases lay between the germline ends. The germline V gene encodes CDR1 SGDLS and CDR2 YYNGEE. The CDR3 nucleotides read TGTGCCAGCAGCGTAGGGCAGGGTAGCAATCAGCCCCAGCATTTT. Translation: CASSVGQGSNQPQHF.

This clone was counted once. The rearrangement links TRBV6-5 to TRBJ1-3; no definite D call. Germline assignment: CDR1 MNHEY and CDR2 SVGAGI. The CDR3 runs to 14 residues. V lost 6 bases and J 0 bases, leaving 9 bases between the germline ends. The CDR3, as DNA: TGTGCCAGCAGCAAACAGCTCTCTGGAAACACCATATATTTT. It specifies CASSKQLSGNTIYF.

V is TRBV28 and J is TRBJ1-5, with 11 bases fitting TRBD1. Looked up from germline, CDR1 is MDHEN and CDR2 is SYDVKM. V was clipped by 2 bases and J by 5 bases; unmatched bases: 17. This CDR3 spans 20 amino acids. CDR3 bases: TGTGCCAGCAGTTTAGGCCGGACAGGGGGCACGGGGGTTTTGCATCAGCCCCAGCATTTT. Its protein is CASSLGRTGGTGVLHQPQHF.

V and J are TRBV5-4 and TRBJ2-1; TRBD2 matches 8 bases. The CDR3 length is 17 residues. Per germline, CDR1 SGHNT and CDR2 YYREEE (reference sequence). Trimming took 3 bases from V and 10 from J; bases not matched to a gene: 18. In DNA, the CDR3 is TGTGCCAGCAGCTCCGGGGGGGGTCGGTCTCATCTGAGGGAGCAGTTCTTC. Its protein product is CASSSGGGRSHLREQFF.

The chain combines TRBV28 with TRBJ2-7, with D unclear. V dropped 4 bases and J dropped 3 bases, with 13 bases sitting between them. Germline assignment: CDR1 MDHEN and CDR2 SYDVKM. This CDR3 is built from 14 residues. CDR3 region: CASSSRPIYYEQYF. In DNA form, the CDR3 reads TGTGCCAGCAGTTCCAGGCCGATATACTACGAGCAGTACTTC.

V usage is TRBV28 and J usage is TRBJ1-5; D might be TRBD1 (6 bases). The CDR3 runs 14 residues. Germline values: CDR1 MDHEN, CDR2 SYDVKM. V was trimmed by 1 base and J by 4 bases, leaving 8 bases between them. The chain's CDR3 is CASSLSRGNQPQHF. The CDR3 DNA reads TGTGCCAGCAGTTTATCCAGGGGAAATCAGCCCCAGCATTTT.

The J gene is TRBJ2-3, the V gene TRBV4-1; 10 positions match TRBD2. This CDR3 region has 17 residues. Germline trimming cut 4 bases from V and 4 bases from J; bases unmatched to any gene: 11. The germline V gene encodes CDR1 MGHRA and CDR2 YSYEKL. CDR3 DNA: TGCGCCAGCAGCCCCGGACTAGCGGCCAGCACGTCAGATACGCAGTATTTT. Protein sequence: CASSPGLAASTSDTQYF.

The rearrangement joins TRBV4-2 to TRBJ2-1; no clear D. The V end was cut by 1 base, the J end by 2 bases, with 6 bases between. The CDR3 sequence is 14 residues long. Germline CDR1 is LGHNA and CDR2 is YNFKEQ. In nucleotides, the CDR3 is TGTGCCAGCAGCCAAGTCTCCGCCTACAATGAGCAGTTCTTC. It yields the protein CASSQVSAYNEQFF.

The rearrangement joins TRBV28 to TRBJ1-5; D ambiguous. The germline CDR1 and CDR2 sequences are MDHEN and SYDVKM. This CDR3 spans 14 amino acids. V dropped 2 bases and J dropped 6 bases, with 11 bases sitting between them. This CDR3 reads CASSLMSAGQPQHF. CDR3 in DNA: TGTGCCAGCAGTTTAATGTCCGCCGGTCAGCCCCAGCATTTT.

The chain recombines TRBV6-5 with TRBJ2-1; a weak D match, TRBD2 (5 bases). The V end lost 6 bases, the J end lost 10 bases, and 16 bases lay between the germline ends. The CDR3 spans 13 residues. Germline-derived CDR1 and CDR2 are MNHEY and SVGAGI. Here the CDR3 DNA reads TGTGCCAGCAGACACTCGGGGAACGGCGAGCAGTTCTTC. This sequence encodes CASRHSGNGEQFF.

V gene TRBV20-1 combines with J gene TRBJ2-7; perhaps TRBD1 as D (5 bases). There are 14 residues in the CDR3. Deletions cut 3 bases from V and 0 bases from J, with 12 bases between. Germline V CDR1 and CDR2: DFQATT, SNEGSKA (reference sequence). As DNA, the CDR3 is TGCAGTGCTAGTGATCCGACAGCCTCCTACGAGCAGTACTTC. It encodes CSASDPTASYEQYF.

CDR3 sequence: CASSRTGTNEKLFF. As DNA, the CDR3 is TGTGCCAGCAGCAGGACAGGGACAAATGAAAAACTGTTTTTT. The chain links TRBV11-2 to TRBJ1-4; TRBD1 matches 8 bases. V was clipped by 5 bases and J by 5 bases; unmatched bases: 4. The CDR3 is made up of 14 amino acids. Germline V CDR1 and CDR2: SGHAT, FQNNGV. Drawing the rest from reference TRBV11-2 and TRBJ1-4, the complete variable domain is EAGVAQSPRYKIIEKRQSVAFWCNPISGHATLYWYQQILGQGPKLLIQFQNNGVVDDSQLPKDRFSAERLKGVDSTLKIQPAKLEDSAVYLCASSRTGTNEKLFFGSGTQLSVL.

The chain is built from TRBV6-5 and TRBJ1-6; no firm D call. Trimming cost V 6 bases and J 0 bases, with 12 bases left between them. The CDR3 length is 16 residues. CDR1 is MNHEY, CDR2 SVGAGI, per germline. The CDR3 sequence is CASSYVLRSYNSPLHF. The CDR3 nucleotides read TGTGCCAGCAGCTACGTTTTGCGCTCCTATAATTCACCCCTCCACTTT.

The chain combines TRBV24-1 with TRBJ1-2; D might be TRBD1 (5 bases). Germline lookup yields CDR1 KGHDR and CDR2 SFDVKD. The CDR3 totals 13 residues. Trimming shortened V by 6 bases and J by 2 bases, and 9 bases separated the two germline ends. The CDR3 DNA follows: TGTGCCACCAGTTCGGGGGGAAACTATGGCTACACCTTC. This codes for CATSSGGNYGYTF.

The chain joins TRBV15 to TRBJ2-7, with 9 positions matching TRBD2. The CDR3 consists of 14 residues. The germline V gene encodes CDR1 LNHNV and CDR2 YYDKDF (reference sequence). V lost 5 bases and J lost 4; bases outside the gene matches: 6. This CDR3 is CATSGSGSAYEQYF. The CDR3 DNA reads as TGTGCCACCAGCGGTAGCGGGAGCGCTTACGAGCAGTACTTC.

The J gene is TRBJ2-5, the V gene TRBV19, with D uncertain. CDR3 length: 14 amino acids. Per the germline V gene, CDR1 is LNHDA and CDR2 is SQIVND (reference sequence). The ends were cut back, 3 bases at V and 3 bases at J, with 11 bases in the middle. In DNA, the CDR3 is TGTGCCAGTAGTATTCTGGCAGGAAAAGAGACCCAGTACTTC. As protein: CASSILAGKETQYF. The variable domain in full, completed from reference TRBV19 and TRBJ2-5, reads DGGITQSPKYLFRKEGQNVTLSCEQNLNHDAMYWYRQDPGQGLRLIYYSQIVNDFQKGDIAEGYSVSREKKESFPLTVTSAQKNPTAFYLCASSILAGKETQYFGPGTRLLVL.

CDR3 sequence: CASSQELPVSVKETQYF. CDR3 DNA: TGCGCCAGCAGCCAAGAGCTCCCGGTGTCGGTAAAAGAGACCCAGTACTTC. This sequence joins TRBV4-1 and TRBJ2-5; D not resolved. Germline loops: CDR1 MGHRA, CDR2 YSYEKL. The CDR3 runs 17 residues. Trimming stripped 0 bases from V and 3 bases from J, with 17 bases between.

The gene calls are TRBV6-5 and TRBJ1-4; D possibly corresponds to TRBD1 (6 bases). Per germline, CDR1 MNHEY and CDR2 SVGAGI. There are 15 residues in the CDR3. Deletions cut 6 bases from V and 8 bases from J, with 19 bases between. The DNA for the CDR3 is TGTGCCAGCAGCCCATGGGGGGGCGAAGGGGAAAAACTGTTTTTT. Encoded protein: CASSPWGGEGEKLFF.

The chain links TRBV24-1 to TRBJ2-5; D ambiguous. CDR1 KGHDR and CDR2 SFDVKD come from the germline V gene. The V gene lost 4 bases and the J gene lost 1 base, with 9 bases spanning the gap. The length of the CDR3 is 14 residues. The CDR3 region has the DNA TGTGCCACCAGTGAGCCAGGAATCCAAGAGACCCAGTACTTC. Its translation: CATSEPGIQETQYF.

The chain carries TRBV3-1 (or the pseudogene TRBV3-2) and TRBJ2-7; the match to TRBD1 covers 9 bases. The CDR3 has 18 amino acids. Germline V lookup: CDR1 LGHDT, CDR2 YNNKEL (reference sequence). The J segment lost 7 bases and the V segment lost 2 bases, leaving 18 bases of the junction unmatched. CDR3 protein: CASSQRPSNTGGSGEQYF. DNA for the CDR3: TGTGCCAGCAGCCAAAGACCCAGTAATACAGGGGGCTCGGGGGAGCAGTACTTC.

The chain recombines TRBV30 with TRBJ1-5; D not resolved. V was cut by 1 base and J by 2 bases, with 12 bases left in between. Germline V lookup: CDR1 GTSNPN, CDR2 SVGIG (reference sequence). The CDR3 length is 15 residues. CDR3: CAWSGKRAGNQPQHF. The DNA of the CDR3 is TGTGCCTGGAGTGGAAAGAGGGCGGGCAATCAGCCCCAGCATTTT.

The V gene is TRBV7-2, the J gene TRBJ2-7, with 12 nucleotides matching TRBD2. This CDR3 spans 16 amino acids. The germline V gene has CDR1 SGHTA and CDR2 FQGNSA. Unmatched junction bases numbered 3, after V lost 0 bases and J lost 3 bases. The CDR3 DNA follows: TGTGCCAGCAGCTTAGCGCCGACTAGCGGGAGCTACGAGCAGTACTTC. It translates to CASSLAPTSGSYEQYF.

The genes are TRBV7-2 and TRBJ1-2; TRBD1 might be the D (6 bases). Per germline, CDR1 SGHTA and CDR2 FQGNSA. Trimming removed 5 bases at V and 6 bases at J, with 13 bases between. This CDR3 is built from 13 residues. CDR3 bases: TGTGCCAGCAGCACAGGGCCCCGGGATGGCTACACCTTC. Translated, it gives CASSTGPRDGYTF. Full variable domain (rest looked up from reference TRBV7-2 and TRBJ1-2): GAGVSQSPSNKVTEKGKDVELRCDPISGHTALYWYRQSLGQGLEFLIYFQGNSAPDKSGLPSDRFSAERTGGSVSTLTIQRTQQEDSAVYLCASSTGPRDGYTFGSGTRLTVV.

V and J are TRBV6-5 and TRBJ1-6; a weak D match, TRBD1 (6 bases). The V gene's germline CDR1 is MNHEY and CDR2 SVGAGI. The CDR3 sequence is 15 residues long. Trimming took 5 bases from V and 0 from J, leaving 8 bases between them. Here the CDR3 DNA reads TGTGCCAGCAGTCAGGGGATCTCCTATAATTCACCCCTCCACTTT. Protein sequence: CASSQGISYNSPLHF.

The rearrangement joins TRBV7-2 to TRBJ2-3; D is possibly TRBD2 (6 bases). The V gene lost 4 bases and the J gene lost 2 bases, with 13 bases spanning the gap. The germline V gene encodes CDR1 SGHTA and CDR2 FQGNSA. This CDR3 is 15 amino acids long. CDR3 region: CASSYSPSVTDTQYF. The DNA for the CDR3 is TGTGCCAGCAGCTACTCCCCTAGCGTCACAGATACGCAGTATTTT.

In this sample, this clone turned up a few times. The V gene is TRBV5-4, the J gene TRBJ2-3, with 8 bases identical to TRBD2. The V segment lost 7 bases and the J segment 6 bases; nucleotides outside the gene matches: 10. The V gene's germline CDR1 is SGHNT and CDR2 YYREEE (reference sequence). CDR3 length: 14 residues. CDR3 nucleotides: TGTGCCAGCTCCGGGACTAGATCGTCCGATACGCAGTATTTT. The encoded protein is CASSGTRSSDTQYF.

V and J are TRBV9 and TRBJ1-5, with a possible D match to TRBD1 (6 bases). Germline lookup yields CDR1 SGDLS and CDR2 YYNGEE. The V and J ends lost 3 bases and 5 bases respectively, with 9 bases between them. The CDR3 covers 13 residues. CDR3 sequence reads: CASSANRDQPQHF. For the CDR3, the DNA is TGTGCCAGCAGCGCTAACAGGGATCAGCCCCAGCATTTT. The full variable domain, with the rest looked up from reference TRBV9 and TRBJ1-5, is DSGVTQTPKHLITATGQRVTLRCSPRSGDLSVYWYQQSLDQGLQFLIQYYNGEERAKGNILERFSAQQFPDLHSELNLSSLELGDSALYFCASSANRDQPQHFGDGTRLSIL.

This clone was seen more than once but under ten times. V is TRBV7-3 and J is TRBJ1-6; D is ambiguous. The CDR3 is 12 residues long. Germline V gene data show CDR1 as SGHTA and CDR2 as FQGTGA. Deletions cut 3 bases from V and 9 bases from J, with 6 bases between. CDR3 residues: CASSFLGSPLHF. For the CDR3, the DNA is TGTGCCAGCAGCTTCCTCGGTTCACCCCTCCACTTT.